One sample yielded the 5 T cell receptor beta chains listed below, sequenced in a study of blood T cells in healthy people across ages. Together with a sample-barcoded 5' primer, a J-beta primer mix was included in a second PCR lasting about 6 to 11 cycles. MiXCR, run by TCRdb on the 5' RACE reads, gives a single entry per CDR3 protein. The profile shows roughly 800,000 distinct CDR3 sequences, 55% to 70% of them singletons. Source material: blood. These receptors were taken from a man younger than 40 in good health.

The gene calls are TRBV20-1 and TRBJ1-4; the match to TRBD1 covers 11 bases. J lost 11 bases, V lost 0 bases, and 5 bases had no gene match. The CDR3 contains 14 residues. CDR1 is DFQATT, CDR2 SNEGSKA, per germline (reference sequence). The CDR3 region is CSARDLGTGGKLFF. CDR3 coding DNA: TGCAGTGCTAGAGATTTGGGGACAGGGGGGAAACTGTTTTTT.

V is TRBV9 and J is TRBJ2-1; 11 nucleotides align to TRBD2. The assigned J gene may be wrong: the sequence end matches TRBJ2-7 better. CDR3 length equals 17 residues. Germline CDR1 is SGDLS and CDR2 is YYNGEE. CDR3 sequence (DNA): TGTGCCAGCAGCGTGGGGACTAGCGGTAGCTCCTACAATGAGCAGTACTTC. Amino acid sequence: CASSVGTSGSSYNEQYF.

This clonotype was recorded only once. Written as DNA, the CDR3 is TGTGCCAGCAGCCCAGAACCTAGCGGGAGTCGGGAGACCCAGTACTTC. Translated, it gives CASSPEPSGSRETQYF. The V call is TRBV13, the J call TRBJ2-5; 10 bases fit TRBD2. V lost 5 bases, J lost 5 bases, and 11 bases stayed unmatched. Germline CDR1 PRHDT, CDR2 FYEKMQ (reference sequence). This CDR3 region has 16 residues.

The V gene is TRBV6-2 or TRBV6-3, the J gene TRBJ1-4; TRBD1 is a possible D gene (5 bases). In germline, CDR1 is MNHEY, CDR2 SVGEGT. The CDR3 covers 16 residues. Trimming took off 2 bases at V and 4 bases at J, with 14 bases between the two ends. The CDR3, as DNA: TGTGCCAGCAGTTACGGGGGGAGTCGGAATAATGAAAAACTGTTTTTT. Residues: CASSYGGSRNNEKLFF.

V usage is TRBV29-1 and J usage is TRBJ2-5, with D unresolved. Germline CDR1 SQVTM, CDR2 ANQGSEA. The V gene lost 4 bases and the J gene lost 0 bases, with 6 bases spanning the gap. The CDR3 runs to 12 residues. CDR3: CSVARYQETQYF. DNA for the CDR3: TGCAGCGTTGCCCGGTACCAAGAGACCCAGTACTTC.